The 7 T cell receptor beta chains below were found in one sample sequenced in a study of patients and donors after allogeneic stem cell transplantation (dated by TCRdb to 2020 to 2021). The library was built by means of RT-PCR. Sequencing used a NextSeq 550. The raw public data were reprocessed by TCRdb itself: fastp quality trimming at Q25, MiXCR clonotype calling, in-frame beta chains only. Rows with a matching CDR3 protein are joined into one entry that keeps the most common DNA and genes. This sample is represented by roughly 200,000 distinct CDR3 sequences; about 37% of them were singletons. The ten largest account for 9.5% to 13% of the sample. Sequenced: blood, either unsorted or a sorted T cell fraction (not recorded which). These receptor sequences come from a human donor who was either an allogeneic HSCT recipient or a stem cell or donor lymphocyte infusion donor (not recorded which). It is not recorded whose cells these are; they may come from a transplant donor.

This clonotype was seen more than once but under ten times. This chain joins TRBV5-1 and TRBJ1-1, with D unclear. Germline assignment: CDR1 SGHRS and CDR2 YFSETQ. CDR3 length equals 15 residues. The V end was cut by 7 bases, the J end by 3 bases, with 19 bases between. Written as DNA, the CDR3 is TGCGCCAGCGTCGACCCGAAGACCGGTCACACTGAAGCTTTCTTT. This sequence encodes CASVDPKTGHTEAFF.

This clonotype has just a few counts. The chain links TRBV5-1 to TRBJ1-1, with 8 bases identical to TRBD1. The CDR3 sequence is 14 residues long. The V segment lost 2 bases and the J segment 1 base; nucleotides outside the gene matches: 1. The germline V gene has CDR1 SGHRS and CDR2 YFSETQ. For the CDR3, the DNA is TGCGCCAGCAGCTTCGACAGGGGGAACACTGAAGCTTTCTTT. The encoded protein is CASSFDRGNTEAFF.

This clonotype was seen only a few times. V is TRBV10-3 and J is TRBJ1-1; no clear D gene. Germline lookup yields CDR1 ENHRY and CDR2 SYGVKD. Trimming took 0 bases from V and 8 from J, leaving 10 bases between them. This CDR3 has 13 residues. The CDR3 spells CAISESIKQEAFF. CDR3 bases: TGTGCCATCAGTGAGTCGATCAAACAGGAAGCTTTCTTT.

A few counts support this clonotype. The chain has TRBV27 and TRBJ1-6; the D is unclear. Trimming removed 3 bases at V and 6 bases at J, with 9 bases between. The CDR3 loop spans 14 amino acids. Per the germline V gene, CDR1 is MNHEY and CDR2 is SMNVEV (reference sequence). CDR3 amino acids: CASSLRRVNSPLHF. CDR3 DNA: TGTGCCAGCAGTTTGCGAAGGGTTAATTCACCCCTCCACTTT.

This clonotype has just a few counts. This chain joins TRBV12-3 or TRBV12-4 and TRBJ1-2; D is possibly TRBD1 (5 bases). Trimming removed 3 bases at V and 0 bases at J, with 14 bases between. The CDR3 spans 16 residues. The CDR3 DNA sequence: TGTGCCAGCAGTTTTGGCCGGGGCAGGGCTAACTATGGCTACACCTTC. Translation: CASSFGRGRANYGYTF.

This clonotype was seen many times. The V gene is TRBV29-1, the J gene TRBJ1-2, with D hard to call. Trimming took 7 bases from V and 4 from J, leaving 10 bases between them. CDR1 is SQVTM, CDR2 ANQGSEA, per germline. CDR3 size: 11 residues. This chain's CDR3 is CSADSIYGYTF. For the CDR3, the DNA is TGCAGCGCAGACTCCATCTATGGCTACACCTTC.

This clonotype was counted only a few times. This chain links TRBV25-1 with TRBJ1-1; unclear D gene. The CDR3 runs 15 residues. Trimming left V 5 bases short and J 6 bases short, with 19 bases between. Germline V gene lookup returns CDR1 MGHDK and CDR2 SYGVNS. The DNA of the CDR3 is TGTGCCAGCAGTCCGTATCTCCCGGCTAAGGCTGAAGCTTTCTTT. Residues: CASSPYLPAKAEAFF.